One and the same sample provided the 3 T cell receptor beta chains below, sequenced in a study of beta chain features in type 1 diabetes. Sequenced material consisted of expressed TCRB transcripts (all of the isolated RNA was reverse transcribed). The table came from immunoSEQ multiplex PCR; TCRdb's copy has only in-frame clones and leaves some out. The sample holds fewer than 250,000 clones; 7.5% to 10% are singletons and the top ten take just under 0.035%. Material for sequencing was naive CD4+ T cells from blood. These receptors were obtained from a woman under 30 in good health.

The chain is built from TRBV2 and TRBJ2-3; 7 nucleotides match TRBD2. Unmatched junction bases numbered 0, after V lost 1 base and J lost 2 bases. This CDR3 is 14 amino acids long. Germline CDR1 and CDR2: SNHLY and FYNNEI. CDR3 DNA: TGTGCCAGCAGTGAAGGGGACTACACAGATACGCAGTATTTT. Translated, it gives CASSEGDYTDTQYF.

This clone turned up a few times. V usage is TRBV4-1 and J usage is TRBJ1-4; 8 bases align to TRBD1. The germline V gene encodes CDR1 MGHRA and CDR2 YSYEKL. This CDR3 is built from 19 residues. The J segment lost 0 bases and the V segment lost 4 bases, leaving 13 bases of the junction unmatched. CDR3 coding DNA: TGCGCCAGCAGCCTCAATTCCGGACAGGGATGGGCAACTAATGAAAAACTGTTTTTT. Amino acid sequence: CASSLNSGQGWATNEKLFF.

This clone was seen more than once but under ten times. The chain employs TRBV29-1 and TRBJ2-1, with 9 bases matching TRBD2. Germline CDR1 and CDR2: SQVTM and ANQGSEA. The CDR3 is 18 amino acids. Trimming removed 3 bases from V and 0 bases from J; junction bases left unmatched: 12. The CDR3 DNA follows: TGCAGCGTTGACTGGACTAGCGCGACGAGGAGCTCCTACAATGAGCAGTTCTTC. Translated, it gives CSVDWTSATRSSYNEQFF.